This T cell receptor beta chain was identified during a study of cytomegalovirus exposure and HLA in healthy donors. Whole-study findings and limits: Researchers counted roughly 150 TCR beta chains as cytomegalovirus-associated. V- and J-gene trimming in TCR beta was tied to a missense DCLRE1C variant by an analysis performed later.

As regards this clone: The antigen remains unidentified. The junction does not match germline at one end; this may be a read error. The sample contains more than one DNA sequence encoding this CDR3.

CDR1 is SGHRS, CDR2 YFSETQ, per germline. CDR3 length: 15 residues. Amplification used 60 Vbeta primers and 13 Jbeta primers. Profiled with immunoSEQ multiplex PCR; TCRdb holds only in-frame clones, not every one. The sample has around 100,000 clones, about 74% seen once. The sample taken for sequencing was PBMCs. The chain links TRBV5-1 to TRBJ2-5; TRBD2 aligns across 10 bases. This clonotype was obtained from a woman between 18 and 30 years old in good health and CMV-seropositive. CDR3 residues: CASTPSGREIETQYF. DNA of the CDR3: TGTGCCAGCACCCCAAGCGGGAGGGAAATAGAGACCCAGTACTTC.